The clone carrying this TCR beta chain was picked up one time. This record comes from a study of T cell changes during pregnancy in multiple sclerosis. The protocol was immunoSEQ multiplex PCR, while the TCRdb copy is restricted to in-frame clones and leaves out a portion. The repertoire holds 48,000 or so clones, 94% seen once, with around 0.47% in the top ten. Germline CDR1 reads MNHNS; CDR2 reads SASEGT. The CDR3 contains 17 residues. Unmatched junction bases numbered 13, after V lost 4 bases and J lost 3 bases. This specimen was CD4+ T cells from peripheral blood mononuclear cells, taken in the first trimester of pregnancy. V gene TRBV6-1 combines with J gene TRBJ2-7; 9 bases align to TRBD2. The sequence was obtained from a female donor with multiple sclerosis, enrolled in a pregnancy study. CDR3 region: CASSAFTFQRGVYEQYF. CDR3 nucleotides: TGTGCCAGCAGTGCTTTCACTTTCCAGCGGGGGGTCTACGAGCAGTACTTC.